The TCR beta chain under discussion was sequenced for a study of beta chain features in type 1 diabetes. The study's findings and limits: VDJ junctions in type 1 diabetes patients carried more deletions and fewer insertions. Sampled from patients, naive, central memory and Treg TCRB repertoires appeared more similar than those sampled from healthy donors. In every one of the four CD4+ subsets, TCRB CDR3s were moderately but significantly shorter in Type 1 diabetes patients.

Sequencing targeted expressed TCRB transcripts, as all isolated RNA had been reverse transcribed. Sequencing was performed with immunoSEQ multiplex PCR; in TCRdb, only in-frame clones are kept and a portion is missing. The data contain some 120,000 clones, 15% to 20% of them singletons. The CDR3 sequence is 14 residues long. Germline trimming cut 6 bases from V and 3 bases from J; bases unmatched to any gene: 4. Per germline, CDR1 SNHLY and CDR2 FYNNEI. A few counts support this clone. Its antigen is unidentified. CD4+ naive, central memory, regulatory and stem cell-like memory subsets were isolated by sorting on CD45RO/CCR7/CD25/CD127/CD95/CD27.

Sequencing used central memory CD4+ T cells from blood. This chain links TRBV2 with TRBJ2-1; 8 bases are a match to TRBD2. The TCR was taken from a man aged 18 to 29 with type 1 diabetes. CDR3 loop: CASRGTSNYNEQFF. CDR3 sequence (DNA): TGTGCCAGCAGGGGGACTAGTAACTACAATGAGCAGTTCTTC.